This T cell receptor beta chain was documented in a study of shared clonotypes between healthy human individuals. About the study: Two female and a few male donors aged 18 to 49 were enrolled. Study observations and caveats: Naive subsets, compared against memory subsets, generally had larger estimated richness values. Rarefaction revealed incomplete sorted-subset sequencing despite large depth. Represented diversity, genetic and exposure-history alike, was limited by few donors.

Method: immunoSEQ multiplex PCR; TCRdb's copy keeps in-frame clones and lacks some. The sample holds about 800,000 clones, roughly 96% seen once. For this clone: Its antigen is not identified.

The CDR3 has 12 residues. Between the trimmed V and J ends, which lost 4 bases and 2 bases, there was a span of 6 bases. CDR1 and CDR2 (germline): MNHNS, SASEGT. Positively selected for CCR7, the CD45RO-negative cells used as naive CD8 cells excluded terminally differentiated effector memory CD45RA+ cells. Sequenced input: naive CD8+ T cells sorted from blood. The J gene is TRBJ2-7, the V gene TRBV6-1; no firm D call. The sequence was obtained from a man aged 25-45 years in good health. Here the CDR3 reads CASSAPPYEQYF. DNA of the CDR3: TGTGCCAGCAGTGCCCCACCCTACGAGCAGTACTTC.